This T cell receptor beta chain was recorded in a study of cytomegalovirus exposure and HLA in healthy donors. Findings and limits, study-wide: Investigators reported more than 150 TCR beta chains as tied to cytomegalovirus. Earlier findings revealed that most TCR beta V segments proved productive either about 87% or about 30% of the time. TCR beta V- and J-gene trimming was later associated with a missense DCLRE1C variant.

The germline CDR1 and CDR2 sequences are GTSNPN and SVGIG (reference sequence). V dropped 3 bases and J dropped 1; count of bases not matched to a gene: 4. The CDR3 has 14 amino acids. 60 Vbeta and 13 Jbeta primers were used in PCR. The table came from immunoSEQ multiplex PCR; TCRdb's copy has only in-frame clones and leaves some out. The sample lists around 94,000 clones; around four fifths were seen once. Concerning this clone itself: What it binds is unknown.

The sequenced sample was PBMCs. This rearrangement joins TRBV30 to TRBJ2-3; 7 bases agree with TRBD2. The receptor was isolated from a woman between 35 and 50 years old in good health and CMV-seronegative. CDR3 nucleotides: TGTGCCTGGAGGGCCCGGGGGGGCACAGATACGCAGTATTTT. This codes for CAWRARGGTDTQYF.